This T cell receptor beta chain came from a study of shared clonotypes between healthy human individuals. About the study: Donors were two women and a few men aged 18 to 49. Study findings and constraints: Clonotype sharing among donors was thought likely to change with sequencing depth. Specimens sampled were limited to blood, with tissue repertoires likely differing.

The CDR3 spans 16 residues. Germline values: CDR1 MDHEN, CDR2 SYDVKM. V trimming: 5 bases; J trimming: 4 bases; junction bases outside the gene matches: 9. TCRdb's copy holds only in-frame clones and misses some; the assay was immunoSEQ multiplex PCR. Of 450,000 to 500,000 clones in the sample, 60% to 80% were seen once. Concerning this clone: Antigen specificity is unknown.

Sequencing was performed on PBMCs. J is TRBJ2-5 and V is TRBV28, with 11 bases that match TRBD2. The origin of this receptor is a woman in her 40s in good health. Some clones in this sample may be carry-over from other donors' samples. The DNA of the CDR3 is TGTGCCAGCAGTCCCCAACTAGCGGGGGCAGGAGAGACCCAGTACTTC. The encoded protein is CASSPQLAGAGETQYF.